The 17 T cell receptor beta chains below were found in one sample sequenced in a study of T cells expressing NK-cell markers. One entry per CDR3 protein, without DNA, is what TCRdb gives after re-calling the 5' RACE reads. The table for this sample gives roughly 390,000 distinct CDR3 sequences. Sequenced input: blood T cells: a sorted CD56 or NKG2C T cell subset, CD4+ or CD8+ T cells, or bulk PBMC T cells (not recorded which). Source of these receptors: a man aged 18 to 69 in good health.

The V call is TRBV20-1, the J call TRBJ2-7; the TCRdb D gene call, TRBD1, has no DNA to confirm it. The CDR3 loop spans 13 amino acids. Germline V gene data show CDR1 as DFQATT and CDR2 as SNEGSKA (reference sequence). The CDR3 loop is CSGTGGPSREQYF.

J is TRBJ2-3 and V is TRBV12-5; lacking DNA, the TRBD1 call made by TCRdb goes unchecked. The CDR3 has 15 residues. Germline CDR1 is LGHNT and CDR2 is FRNRAP. CDR3 sequence: CASGPGQGLTDTQYF.

The genes are TRBV6-2 or TRBV6-3 and TRBJ2-7. Per germline, CDR1 MNHEY and CDR2 SVGEGT. The CDR3 is made up of 14 amino acids. Here the CDR3 reads CASTPWESSYEQYF.

The J gene is TRBJ2-7, the V gene TRBV3-1; the D call of TRBD1 rests on TCRdb alone, since no DNA is present to check it. Germline-derived CDR1 and CDR2 are LGHDT and YNNKEL (reference sequence). This CDR3 is built from 15 residues. CDR3 amino acids: CASSRAGTGVYEQYF.

This chain connects TRBV5-1 to TRBJ2-2; TCRdb designates TRBD2, a call that cannot be tested without DNA. From germline, CDR1 is SGHRS and CDR2 YFSETQ. This CDR3 contains 14 residues. The CDR3 here is CASLASTSTGELFF.

This rearrangement joins TRBV18 to TRBJ2-3. CDR1 is KGHSH, CDR2 LQKENI, per germline. CDR3 length equals 12 residues. Here the CDR3 reads CASSPMTDTQYF. The entire variable domain, with the rest obtained from reference TRBV18 and TRBJ2-3, is as follows: NAGVMQNPRHLVRRRGQEARLRCSPMKGHSHVYWYRQLPEEGLKFMVYLQKENIIDESGMPKERFSAEFPKEGPSILRIQQVVRGDSAAYFCASSPMTDTQYFGPGTRLTVL.

CDR3 sequence: CATSNAWAEQYF. The chain joins TRBV15 to TRBJ2-7. The CDR3 is 12 amino acids. The germline CDR1 and CDR2 sequences are LNHNV and YYDKDF (reference sequence).

The chain has TRBV6-1 and TRBJ1-4; TCRdb's assignment of TRBD1 cannot be checked, as there is no DNA. The CDR3 has 15 amino acids. The V gene's germline CDR1 is MNHNS and CDR2 SASEGT. CDR3 sequence: CASSRQGNANEKLFF.

The V call is TRBV12-3 or TRBV12-4, the J call TRBJ1-2; TCRdb's assignment of TRBD1 cannot be checked, as there is no DNA. The CDR3 sequence is 15 residues long. The CDR3 loop reads CASSPRTGVSYGYTF.

The rearrangement uses TRBV27 and TRBJ2-5. Germline assignment: CDR1 MNHEY and CDR2 SMNVEV (reference sequence). This CDR3 region has 13 residues. The CDR3 reads CASSIKFQETQYF.

The V call is TRBV21-1, the J call TRBJ2-7; the D call from TCRdb, TRBD1, cannot be confirmed without DNA. TRBV21-1 is termed a pseudogene. CDR3 length equals 13 residues. The CDR3: CARNGTNLNEQYF.

The rearrangement uses TRBV7-9 and TRBJ1-6; checking the TCRdb D call of TRBD1 is not possible without DNA. The CDR3 sequence is 14 residues long. The germline gives CDR1 SEHNR, CDR2 FQNEAQ (reference sequence). CDR3 sequence reads: CASTPDRDNSPLHF.

V usage is TRBV20-1 and J usage is TRBJ2-7. Germline V lookup: CDR1 DFQATT, CDR2 SNEGSKA (reference sequence). This CDR3 has 14 amino acids. Here the CDR3 reads CSASSSRSSYEQYF.

The chain has TRBV2 and TRBJ2-1; TCRdb reports TRBD1, a call that lacks DNA to check it against. CDR3 length: 14 amino acids. The germline gives CDR1 SNHLY, CDR2 FYNNEI. CDR3 in amino acids: CASSLQALYNEQFF.

The chain couples TRBV2 to TRBJ1-2. Germline lookup yields CDR1 SNHLY and CDR2 FYNNEI. The CDR3 spans 14 residues. This CDR3 reads CASSEGQPPYGYTF.

The chain is built from TRBV19 and TRBJ1-1. The CDR3 extends over 11 amino acids. CDR1 and CDR2 from the germline V gene are LNHDA and SQIVND (reference sequence). The chain's CDR3 is CASLGRSEAFF.

The chain links TRBV20-1 to TRBJ1-6. The CDR3 totals 12 residues. Germline V gene lookup returns CDR1 DFQATT and CDR2 SNEGSKA (reference sequence). This CDR3 is CSAVGLNSPLHF.